Below, 8 T cell receptor beta chains from the same sample are listed, as sequenced in a study of vaccination effects on CD4 cells after COVID-19. Their antigen targets remain unknown. Antigen-specific CD4+ T cells expanded by the ViraFEST assay with viral peptide pools were then sequenced. After roughly ten days in culture, the CD4+ T cells were isolated. In the vaccine recipients, nucleocapsid antibodies were negative and there was no prior SARS-CoV-2 infection. Repertoires were generated with immunoSEQ multiplex PCR, while TCRdb's copy carries only in-frame clones and drops some. This sample has 77,000 or so clones, with about four fifths found just once. The source material was CD4+ T cells from PBMCs cultured with SARS-CoV-2 spike peptides, sampled before COVID-19 vaccination. The receptors originated from a human donor who received a COVID-19 vaccine.

This chain uses TRBV30 with TRBJ1-1, with D unresolved. Germline lookup yields CDR1 GTSNPN and CDR2 SVGIG (reference sequence). CDR3 size: 15 residues. Trimming took off 1 base at V and 4 bases at J, with 16 bases between the two ends. The CDR3 sequence is CAWSAQGPRGTEAFF. The CDR3, as DNA: TGTGCCTGGAGTGCCCAAGGGCCACGGGGCACTGAAGCTTTCTTT. Complete variable domain (other parts from reference TRBV30 and TRBJ1-1): SQTIHQWPATLVQPVGSPLSLECTVEGTSNPNLYWYRQAAGRGLQLLFYSVGIGQISSEVPQNLSASRPQDRQFILSSKKLLLSDSGFYLCAWSAQGPRGTEAFFGQGTRLTVV.

J is TRBJ1-1 and V is TRBV3-1 (or the pseudogene TRBV3-2); TRBD1 aligns across 7 bases. Per germline, CDR1 LGHDT and CDR2 YNNKEL (reference sequence). V lost 6 bases to trimming and J lost 1 base; unmatched junction nucleotides: 2. This CDR3 is 13 amino acids long. The CDR3 DNA follows: TGTGCCAGCAGGGACAGGAGGAACACTGAAGCTTTCTTT. This encodes CASRDRRNTEAFF.

The V call is TRBV6-5, the J call TRBJ2-1; no clear D gene. CDR1 and CDR2 from the germline V gene are MNHEY and SVGAGI. Trimming cost V 4 bases and J 2 bases, with 6 bases left between them. CDR3 length: 13 amino acids. The CDR3 DNA is TGTGCCAGCAGTTTCGATGCCTACAATGAGCAGTTCTTC. It encodes CASSFDAYNEQFF.

This clone occurred a few times. CDR3 in amino acids: CASRKTGKGGYTF. The CDR3 bases are TGTGCCAGCAGAAAGACAGGGAAGGGTGGCTACACCTTC. The chain is built from TRBV6-5 and TRBJ1-2; 7 bases are shared with TRBD1. The CDR3 has 13 residues. V lost 6 bases and J lost 7; bases outside the gene matches: 8. CDR1 is MNHEY, CDR2 SVGAGI, per germline.

This clone was detected only a few times. The chain has TRBV10-1 and TRBJ2-5; D possibly corresponds to TRBD1 (5 bases). The V gene's germline CDR1 is WNHNN and CDR2 SYGVQD (reference sequence). Trimming took 0 bases from V and 3 from J, leaving 8 bases between them. CDR3 size: 14 residues. CDR3 loop: CASSESAREETQYF. CDR3 in DNA: TGCGCCAGCAGTGAGTCGGCCAGGGAAGAGACCCAGTACTTC.

The rearrangement uses TRBV6-2 or TRBV6-3 and TRBJ2-6, with D uncertain. Per the germline V gene, CDR1 is MNHEY and CDR2 is SVGEGT. The length of the CDR3 is 17 residues. Trimming removed 6 bases at V and 0 bases at J, with 15 bases between. The CDR3 coding sequence is TGTGCCAGCAGCCCTGGACCCGGATCCTCTGGGGCCAACGTCCTGACTTTC. This gives the protein CASSPGPGSSGANVLTF.

The chain carries TRBV18 and TRBJ1-2; D possibly corresponds to TRBD1 (5 bases). The CDR3 consists of 13 residues. Trimming took 3 bases from V and 4 from J, leaving 9 bases between them. In germline, CDR1 is KGHSH, CDR2 LQKENI. CDR3 in amino acids: CASSPEGSYGYTF. The CDR3, as DNA: TGTGCCAGCTCACCTGAGGGGAGCTATGGCTACACCTTC.

The V gene is TRBV13, the J gene TRBJ2-3; weak D call: TRBD1 (5 bases). In germline, CDR1 is PRHDT, CDR2 FYEKMQ (reference sequence). The CDR3 is 14 residues long. V lost 4 bases, J lost 6 bases, and 14 bases lay in between. The CDR3 loop is CASSSRDRLDTQYF. CDR3 DNA: TGTGCCAGCAGCTCCAGGGATCGGCTGGATACGCAGTATTTT.